The rows below give T cell receptor beta chains drawn from one sample of a study of cytomegalovirus exposure and HLA in healthy donors. Assay used: immunoSEQ multiplex PCR; TCRdb lists only in-frame clones, some missing. The data contain 68,000 or so clones, around 97% of them singletons. Sequencing was performed on PBMCs. Receptors originate from a man between 18 and 35 years old in good health and CMV-seronegative. CDR3s include the opening cysteine and the closing phenylalanine or tryptophan. D genes are given only for firm matches. Where a row states a size, it is once, few, many or the class of an expanded clone; other rows omit it.

V gene,clone size,D gene,J gene,CDR3 DNA,CDR3 protein
TRBV15,-,-,TRBJ1-2,TGTGCCACCAGCAGAGACAGGGATGGCTACACCTTC,CATSRDRDGYTF
TRBV9,-,-,TRBJ1-1,TGTGCCAGCAGCCCTAGGGGGGGGCCGAACACTGAAGCTTTCTTT,CASSPRGGPNTEAFF
TRBV27,-,-,TRBJ1-3,TGTGCCAGCACCCTGATCGAGGAAAACACCATATATTTT,CASTLIEENTIYF
TRBV9,-,TRBD1,TRBJ1-6,TGTGCCAGCAGCCCATCGGGACAGTGGGATTCACCCCTCCACTTT,CASSPSGQWDSPLHF
TRBV7-9,-,-,TRBJ2-5,TGTGCCAGCAGCTTTCAGGGCGAAGAGACCCAGTACTTC,CASSFQGEETQYF
TRBV12-5,-,-,TRBJ2-7,TGTGCTAGTGGACCAAGCCGCATATACGAGCAGTACTTC,CASGPSRIYEQYF
TRBV2,-,-,TRBJ1-2,TGTGCCAGCAGGGGGAGGGCAAGGGTCGCGAACTATGGCTACACCTTC,CASRGRARVANYGYTF
TRBV10-3,-,TRBD1,TRBJ2-1,TGTGCCATCAGTGACGATGGGGAGACAGGGAAAAATAATGAGCAGTTCTTC,CAISDDGETGKNNEQFF
TRBV28,-,-,TRBJ1-4,TGTGCCAGCAGTCCGGGACACTTAACGGGGGAAAAACTGTTTTTT,CASSPGHLTGEKLFF
TRBV11-3,once,TRBD2,TRBJ2-1,TGTGCCAGCAGCTTAGATCTGGGACTAGGAGACTTTAATGAGCAGTTCTTC,CASSLDLGLGDFNEQFF
TRBV28,-,TRBD1,TRBJ2-5,TGTGCCAGCAGTTTGGGGCTGAGGGGGCAGGGAGAGACCCAGTACTTC,CASSLGLRGQGETQYF
TRBV19,-,-,TRBJ1-1,TGTGCCAGTAGTATAATTCGGGGGAACACTGAAGCTTTCTTT,CASSIIRGNTEAFF
TRBV5-4,-,TRBD1,TRBJ1-2,TGTGCCAGCAGTAAAGGACAGGGGGGTTTTAACTATGGCTACACCTTC,CASSKGQGGFNYGYTF
TRBV7-9,-,-,TRBJ1-1,TGTGCCAGCAGCTCTCAGGGTCGGGACACTGAAGCTTTCTTT,CASSSQGRDTEAFF
TRBV9,-,-,TRBJ2-1,TGTGCCAGCAGCGTAGGGACCATCGGAGGGTTGGACAATGAGCAGTTCTTC,CASSVGTIGGLDNEQFF
TRBV28,once,TRBD1,TRBJ2-7,TGTGCCAGCAGCCACCTTCGACAGGGCTACGAGCAGTACTTC,CASSHLRQGYEQYF
TRBV6-5,once,-,TRBJ1-5,TGTGCCAGCAGTTACTCACGGGACAAAGATCAGCCCCAGCATTTT,CASSYSRDKDQPQHF
TRBV29-1,once,TRBD2,TRBJ2-1,TGCAGCGTTGAAGGCGGGAGGGAGTATGAGCAGTTCTTC,CSVEGGREYEQFF